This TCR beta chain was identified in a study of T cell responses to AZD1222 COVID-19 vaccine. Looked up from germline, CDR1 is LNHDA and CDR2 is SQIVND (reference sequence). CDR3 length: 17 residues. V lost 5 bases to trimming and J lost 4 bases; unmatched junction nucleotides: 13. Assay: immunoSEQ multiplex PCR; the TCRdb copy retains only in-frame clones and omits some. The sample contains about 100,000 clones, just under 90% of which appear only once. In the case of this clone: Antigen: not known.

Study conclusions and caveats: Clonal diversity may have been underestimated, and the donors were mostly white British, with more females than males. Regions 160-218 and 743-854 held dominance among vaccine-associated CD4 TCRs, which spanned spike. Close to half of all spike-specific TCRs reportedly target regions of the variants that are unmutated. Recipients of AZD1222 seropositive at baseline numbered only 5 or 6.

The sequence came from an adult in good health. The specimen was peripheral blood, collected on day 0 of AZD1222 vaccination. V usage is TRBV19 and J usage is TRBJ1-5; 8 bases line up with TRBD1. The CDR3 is CASSPYPQGAGNQPQHF. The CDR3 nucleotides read TGTGCCAGTAGTCCCTACCCCCAGGGGGCTGGGAATCAGCCCCAGCATTTT.